This T cell receptor beta chain is drawn from a study of CD8 T cells in ankylosing spondylitis. Whole-study results and caveats: In reactive arthritis synovial fluid and blood, some motif variants had been reported before. Blood of patients with ankylosing spondylitis appeared to be characterized by a TCR beta motif of about 8 highly homologous variants. Disease-linked clones had a CD8+ phenotype and relatively low frequency in peripheral blood. Significant enrichment of disease-linked clones was reported in matched ankylosing spondylitis synovial fluid.

CDR3 length equals 15 residues. From germline, CDR1 is MDHEN and CDR2 SYDVKM. Trimming at V came to 7 bases and at J to 3 bases, leaving 10 bases not matched to a gene. MiXCR, applied by TCRdb to the 5' RACE reads, yields one record per CDR3 protein. The sample contains 100,000 to 150,000 distinct CDR3 sequences, roughly 11% of which appear only once. This clonotype occurred many times. Its antigen is undetermined. Sequenced material: blood, either unsorted or a sorted T cell fraction (not recorded which). This receptor was identified in a female donor with ankylosing spondylitis or in good health (not recorded which). The V call is TRBV28, the J call TRBJ1-1; 8 bases line up with TRBD1. For the CDR3, the DNA is TGTGCCAGCAATGAGGTGTCGACAGGGGACACTGAAGCTTTCTTT. Its translation: CASNEVSTGDTEAFF. Drawing the rest from reference TRBV28 and TRBJ1-1, the complete variable domain is DVKVTQSSRYLVKRTGEKVFLECVQDMDHENMFWYRQDPGLGLRLIYFSYDVKMKEKGDIPEGYSVSREKKERFSLILESASTNQTSMYLCASNEVSTGDTEAFFGQGTRLTVV.